Listed here is a single TCR beta chain. Antigen unknown. These data belong to a study of cytomegalovirus exposure and HLA in healthy donors. Overall study results and limits: The study carried out a later analysis of TCR beta sequences. It associated around 17,000 of them with specific HLA alleles at a false discovery rate of 0.05. A previous analysis found most TCR beta V segments productive roughly 87% or roughly 30% of the time. Listed as cytomegalovirus-associated were 150 to 200 TCR beta chains.

Vbeta (60) and Jbeta (13) primers were used in the PCR. In the authors' methods: Counted up in a later analysis, unique TCR beta chains came to 65 million to 100 million, with some 9.9 million shared. Only in-frame clones appear in the TCRdb table, and some are missing; sequencing was by immunoSEQ multiplex PCR. The V and J calls and clone size were taken over from that table, and D and trimming were inferred from the DNA. Of 100,000 to 150,000 clones in the sample, roughly three quarters are singletons; the top ten hold 0.85% to 1.4%. Germline CDR1 and CDR2: MNHEY and SMNVEV (reference sequence). The V segment lost 2 bases and the J segment 3 bases; nucleotides outside the gene matches: 3. The length of the CDR3 is 16 residues.

This TCR came from a woman aged 25 to 39 in good health and CMV-seronegative. Sequenced sample: PBMCs. This chain uses TRBV27 with TRBJ2-7, with 14 bases that match TRBD2. The CDR3 is CASSLGTSGSVYEQYF. CDR3 nucleotide sequence: TGTGCCAGCAGTTTAGGGACTAGCGGGAGTGTCTACGAGCAGTACTTC.